Listed below are T cell receptor beta chains from one sample, sequenced in a study of beta chain features in type 1 diabetes. Profiled with immunoSEQ multiplex PCR; TCRdb holds only in-frame clones, not every one. The sample has a few hundred thousand clones, over 10% seen once. The specimen sequenced was naive CD4+ T cells from blood. These receptors originate from a woman younger than 30 with type 1 diabetes. The CDR3 runs from the conserved cysteine through the conserved F or W. D genes are given only for firm matches. Size tells how often a clone was seen (once, few, many) or the class of an expanded clone, and some rows leave it out.

D	J	V	size	DNA	CDR3
TRBD2	TRBJ2-6	TRBV18	NA	TGTGCCAGCTCAACCTCCAGCGGGAACGGGGCCAACGTCCTGACTTTC	CASSTSSGNGANVLTF
TRBD2	TRBJ2-1	TRBV7-7	few	TGTGCCAGCAGCTATGGACTAGCAGCCTACAATGAGCAGTTCTTC	CASSYGLAAYNEQFF
TRBD2	TRBJ2-3	TRBV7-8	few	TGTGCCAGCACCCCGACTAGCGGGCGCACAGATACGCAGTATTTT	CASTPTSGRTDTQYF
NA	TRBJ2-3	TRBV7-9	once	TGTGCCAGCACCTTAGGTGTCTCCACGGGGGCAGATACGCAGTATTTT	CASTLGVSTGADTQYF
NA	TRBJ1-2	TRBV2	NA	TGTGCCAGCAGTGAACTCAGGTCCGCTCTCTATGGCTACACCTTC	CASSELRSALYGYTF
NA	TRBJ1-1	TRBV11-2	NA	TGTGCCAGCAGCTCGGGACCAGCGGGGACTGAAGCTTTCTTT	CASSSGPAGTEAFF
NA	TRBJ2-5	TRBV5-4	NA	TGTGCCAGCAGCTCTCAAGAGACCCAGTACTTC	CASSSQETQYF
TRBD1	TRBJ2-7	TRBV27	NA	TGTGCCAGCAGGAGGACAGGGTTAATCGAGCAGTACTTC	CASRRTGLIEQYF
TRBD1	TRBJ2-7	TRBV5-4	few	TGTGCCAGCAGCTTGGGACAGGGTAGGAACGAGCAGTACTTC	CASSLGQGRNEQYF
NA	TRBJ1-2	TRBV30	NA	TGTTGCAGTACAGGGTTTAACTATGGCTACACCTTC	CCSTGFNYGYTF
NA	TRBJ1-2	TRBV11-1	few	TGTGCCAGCAGCTTAGAGGCCTCTAGCTATGGCTACACCTTC	CASSLEASSYGYTF
TRBD2	TRBJ2-1	TRBV9	NA	TGTGCCAGCAGCGTAGTGTGGACTAGCGGGATTTCCAATGAGCAGTTCTTC	CASSVVWTSGISNEQFF
NA	TRBJ2-1	TRBV9	NA	TGTGCCAGCAGCGTCGGAACTAGCATACCGAATGAGCAGTTCTTC	CASSVGTSIPNEQFF
TRBD1	TRBJ1-2	TRBV4-1	few	TGCGCCAGCAGCCAGACCGGGACAGGGGGCGGTGGACGCTACACCTTC	CASSQTGTGGGGRYTF
TRBD1	TRBJ2-6	TRBV30	few	TGTGCCTGGAGTGGGCGGACAGGAGCCTACCTACTCCGCTCTGGGGCCAACGTCCTGACTTTC	CAWSGRTGAYLLRSGANVLTF
TRBD1	TRBJ2-7	TRBV18	few	TGTGCCAGCTCACCGTGGGACAGTTCCTACGAGCAGTACTTC	CASSPWDSSYEQYF
NA	TRBJ1-1	TRBV19	few	TGTGCCAGTAGTCGGCGGAGTGAAGCTTTCTTT	CASSRRSEAFF
TRBD1	TRBJ2-1	TRBV7-3	few	TGTGCCAGCAGCGCAGACAGGGGCGAATACAATGAGCAGTTCTTC	CASSADRGEYNEQFF
NA	TRBJ1-2	TRBV4-1	NA	TGCGCCAGCAGCCAAGTATCCGCGGCAGGGCGAAACTATGGCTACACCTTC	CASSQVSAAGRNYGYTF
NA	TRBJ1-2	TRBV7-2	NA	TGTGCCAGCACCATACGCCGGGGGAACGTGGACTATGGCTACACCTTC	CASTIRRGNVDYGYTF
NA	TRBJ2-5	TRBV5-6	few	TGTGCCAGCAGCACTCGGGAGACCCAGTACTTC	CASSTRETQYF